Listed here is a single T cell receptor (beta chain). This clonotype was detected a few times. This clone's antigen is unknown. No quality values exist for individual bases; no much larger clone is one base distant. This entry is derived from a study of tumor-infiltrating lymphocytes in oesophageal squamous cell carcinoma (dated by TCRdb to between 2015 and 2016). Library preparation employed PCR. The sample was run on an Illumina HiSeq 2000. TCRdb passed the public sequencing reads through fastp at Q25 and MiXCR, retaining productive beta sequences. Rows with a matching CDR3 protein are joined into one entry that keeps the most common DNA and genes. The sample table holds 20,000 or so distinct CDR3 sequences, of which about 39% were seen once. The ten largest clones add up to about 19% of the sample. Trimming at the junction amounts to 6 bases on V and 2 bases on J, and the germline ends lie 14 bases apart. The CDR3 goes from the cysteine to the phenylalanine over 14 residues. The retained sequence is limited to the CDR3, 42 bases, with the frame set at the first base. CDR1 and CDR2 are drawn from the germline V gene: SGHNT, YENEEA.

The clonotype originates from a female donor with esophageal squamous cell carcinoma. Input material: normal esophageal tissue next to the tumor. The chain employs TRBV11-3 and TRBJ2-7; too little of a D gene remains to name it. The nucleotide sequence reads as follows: TGTGCCAGCAGGTCTAGATTTTCTCCCTACGAGCAGTACTTC. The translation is CASRSRFSPYEQYF.